This T cell receptor beta chain was captured by sequencing in a study of cytomegalovirus exposure and HLA in healthy donors (dated by TCRdb to 2016 to 2017). Looking at the study overall: The 500 to 800 repertoires of the first cohort and the approximately 130 validation repertoires were produced on the same platform, according to a later analysis. The study was designed to test whether signatures of past pathogen exposure could be identified by cataloging public T cell receptors. Besides the first cohort of 666 subjects, a separate validation cohort made up of 120 different subjects was used. The study combined high-throughput TCR immunosequencing, statistical association of individual TCRs with disease status, and machine learning to predict cytomegalovirus infection status.

The donors belonged to the validation cohort of about 110 subjects, which was separate from the 666-subject first cohort. On this clone: Its binding antigen is unknown. Nothing much larger sits one base from this clone, and base qualities are not available.

Deletion took 3 bases off V and 6 bases off J, with a span of 12 bases between the germline ends. CDR1 and CDR2 are drawn from the germline V gene: SGDLS, YYNGEE. There are 14 amino acids in the CDR3, from cysteine to phenylalanine inclusive. The read is trimmed to its CDR3 DNA, 42 bases read in frame from base 1. The study at large found these results: Across donors, most TCR sequences were observed very rarely, whereas some public TCRs were present in many individuals. A few of the identified cytomegalovirus-associated TCR beta chains were confirmed in vitro to be specific for cytomegalovirus antigens. The classifier was reported to diagnose cytomegalovirus status with high specificity and sensitivity in both the original cohort and the validation cohort. The study gave a list of 150 to 200 TCR beta chains associated with cytomegalovirus. A later analysis lacked HLA typing for the validation cohort, so it scored co-occurrence in that cohort across all 110 or so repertoires. In a later analysis, TCRs clustered in the first cohort were found to also tend to co-occur in the approximately 120 validation repertoires, with around 94% of cluster scores above 0. It was suggested by the authors that the approach could potentially be generalized to other disease states and immunological phenotypes.

Receptor amplification or capture employed the immunoSEQ multiplex PCR assay. The authors' pipeline ran thus. A statistical classification framework was built to diagnose cytomegalovirus status from the catalog of TCR beta chain sequences. Drawn from immuneACCESS, this table holds only the in-frame rearrangements with V and J called that TCRdb kept. Clones are partly lost; checked studies trace under half to an unresolved V gene and leave the rest unexplained. That table gives V, J and clone size, and the DNA gave D and trimming. Across this sample there are about 180,000 clones, with 87% seen only once. Jointly, the top ten make up more than 1.3% of the sample.

Sample: PBMCs. The sequence came from a woman aged 25 to 45 in good health and CMV-seronegative. Recombination linked TRBV9 to TRBJ2-2; TRBD1 is possibly the D segment (5 matching bases). The nucleotide sequence reads TGTGCCAGCAGCGGAGTGGGGCAATCCGGGGAGCTGTTTTTT. Its coded protein is CASSGVGQSGELFF.